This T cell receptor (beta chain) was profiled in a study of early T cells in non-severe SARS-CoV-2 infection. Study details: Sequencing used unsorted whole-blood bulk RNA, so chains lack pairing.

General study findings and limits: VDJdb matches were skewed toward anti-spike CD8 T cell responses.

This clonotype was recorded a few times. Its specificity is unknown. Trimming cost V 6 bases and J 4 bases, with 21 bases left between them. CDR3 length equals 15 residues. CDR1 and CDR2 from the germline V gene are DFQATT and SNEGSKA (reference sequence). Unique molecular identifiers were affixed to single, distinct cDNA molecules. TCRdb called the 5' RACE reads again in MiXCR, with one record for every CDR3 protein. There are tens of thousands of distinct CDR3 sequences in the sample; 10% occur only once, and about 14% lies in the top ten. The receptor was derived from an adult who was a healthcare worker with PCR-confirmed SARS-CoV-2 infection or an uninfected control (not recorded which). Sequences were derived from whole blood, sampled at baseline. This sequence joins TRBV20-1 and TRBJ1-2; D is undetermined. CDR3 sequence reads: CSAQPSPPSIYGYTF. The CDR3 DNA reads TGCAGTGCCCAACCGTCTCCTCCATCTATCTATGGCTACACCTTC.